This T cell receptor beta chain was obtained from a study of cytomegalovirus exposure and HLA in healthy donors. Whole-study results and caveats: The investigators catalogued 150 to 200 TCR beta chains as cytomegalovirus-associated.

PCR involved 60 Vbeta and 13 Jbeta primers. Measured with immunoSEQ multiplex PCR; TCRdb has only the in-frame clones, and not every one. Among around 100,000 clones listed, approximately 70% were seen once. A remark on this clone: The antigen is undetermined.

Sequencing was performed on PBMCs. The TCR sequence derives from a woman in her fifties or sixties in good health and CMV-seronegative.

The CDR3 DNA reads as TGTGCCAGCAGTTTAGGGCTACGCGCAACGCTTCTTTACCAGGTCTACGAGCAGTACTTC. It yields the protein CASSLGLRATLLYQVYEQYF. The genes are TRBV27 and TRBJ2-7; D is uncertain. This CDR3 is 20 amino acids long. In germline, CDR1 is MNHEY, CDR2 SMNVEV (reference sequence). Trimming cost V 2 bases and J 3 bases, with 29 bases left between them.